These 10 T cell receptor beta chains were sequenced from one sample in a study of control samples from healthy donors and cancer patients. Repertoires were generated with immunoSEQ multiplex PCR, while TCRdb's copy carries only in-frame clones and drops some. The data hold some 95,000 clones, with roughly 92% observed a single time. Sample: blood. These receptors were taken from a human donor in good health. The donor label of this sample is uncertain.

The chain uses TRBV18 and TRBJ2-2; D uncertain. The CDR3 has 18 residues. V was shortened by 6 bases and J by 4 bases, with 24 bases between the two germline ends. Looked up from germline, CDR1 is KGHSH and CDR2 is LQKENI. The CDR3 reads CASSLLTLSAVSTGELFF. The CDR3 region has the DNA TGTGCCAGCTCCCTACTCACTCTATCGGCCGTGAGCACCGGGGAGCTGTTTTTT. Supplemented by reference TRBV18 and TRBJ2-2, the full variable domain reads NAGVMQNPRHLVRRRGQEARLRCSPMKGHSHVYWYRQLPEEGLKFMVYLQKENIIDESGMPKERFSAEFPKEGPSILRIQQVVRGDSAAYFCASSLLTLSAVSTGELFFGEGSRLTVL.

The V gene is TRBV4-1, the J gene TRBJ1-6; D not certain. Trimming took 4 bases from V and 9 from J, leaving 10 bases between them. The length of the CDR3 is 13 residues. Germline assignment: CDR1 MGHRA and CDR2 YSYEKL. The CDR3 DNA sequence: TGCGCCAGCAGCCCACGTCGGGCTTCACCCCTCCACTTT. Protein sequence: CASSPRRASPLHF.

The rearrangement links TRBV6-5 to TRBJ1-3; D is perhaps TRBD1 (5 bases). This CDR3 region has 15 residues. V gave up 2 bases and J gave up 7 bases, with 15 bases separating them. Germline CDR1 is MNHEY and CDR2 is SVGAGI. The CDR3 DNA follows: TGTGCCAGCAGTTACCTTCCCTCAGGGATCAACACCATATATTTT. This codes for CASSYLPSGINTIYF.

A few counts support this clone. J is TRBJ1-3 and V is TRBV18; no reliable D call. There are 15 residues in the CDR3. The germline V and J ends were trimmed by 1 base and 0 bases, with 7 bases remaining between them. Germline CDR1 is KGHSH and CDR2 is LQKENI. The CDR3 bases are TGTGCCAGCTCACCACAGACAAGCTCTGGAAACACCATATATTTT. Protein sequence: CASSPQTSSGNTIYF.

The rearrangement joins TRBV15 to TRBJ1-6, with no clear D. Trimming shortened V by 1 base and J by 4 bases, and 20 bases separated the two germline ends. This CDR3 has 19 residues. Germline CDR1 reads LNHNV; CDR2 reads YYDKDF (reference sequence). CDR3 in amino acids: CATSRGLRPSAPYNSPLHF. As DNA, the CDR3 is TGTGCCACCAGCAGAGGTCTCCGACCATCGGCCCCTTATAATTCACCCCTCCACTTT.

The rearrangement links TRBV12-5 to TRBJ2-1; 7 bases align to TRBD2. The V gene end was trimmed by 3 bases and the J gene end by 1 base; junction bases not matched to a gene: 3. The CDR3 runs 15 residues. Germline CDR1 and CDR2: LGHNT and FRNRAP. The chain's CDR3 is CASGFWGGSYNEQFF. DNA for the CDR3: TGTGCTAGTGGTTTCTGGGGGGGATCCTACAATGAGCAGTTCTTC.

J is TRBJ1-6 and V is TRBV6-5; the D gene is possibly TRBD1 (5 bases). CDR1 is MNHEY, CDR2 SVGAGI, per germline. The CDR3 is made up of 14 amino acids. The V end was cut by 5 bases, the J end by 7 bases, with 12 bases between. CDR3 DNA: TGTGCCAGCAGTATGGGACGTACGAATTCACCCCTCCACTTT. Translation gives CASSMGRTNSPLHF.

This chain uses TRBV30 with TRBJ2-6; no definite D call. The CDR3 extends over 13 amino acids. Germline loops: CDR1 GTSNPN, CDR2 SVGIG (reference sequence). Trimming left V 3 bases short and J 0 bases short, with 3 bases between. The CDR3 sequence is CAWRLSGANVLTF. The CDR3 nucleotides are TGTGCCTGGAGGCTCTCTGGGGCCAACGTCCTGACTTTC.

V is TRBV11-2 and J is TRBJ1-2; D gene ambiguous. V lost 5 bases and J lost 4, with 17 bases in between. The CDR3 extends over 15 amino acids. CDR1 is SGHAT, CDR2 FQNNGV, per germline. CDR3: CASSITSLPSYGYTF. Here the CDR3 DNA reads TGTGCCAGCAGCATAACCTCCTTGCCGAGCTATGGCTACACCTTC.

In its sample, this clone was seen a few times. The CDR3 is CASSLLVAGTEAFF. The CDR3 DNA reads as TGTGCCAGTAGTCTACTAGTGGCGGGCACTGAAGCTTTCTTT. This chain joins TRBV19 and TRBJ1-1; no clear D gene. V gave up 5 bases and J gave up 4 bases, with 14 bases separating them. The CDR3 totals 14 residues. From germline, CDR1 is LNHDA and CDR2 SQIVND (reference sequence).